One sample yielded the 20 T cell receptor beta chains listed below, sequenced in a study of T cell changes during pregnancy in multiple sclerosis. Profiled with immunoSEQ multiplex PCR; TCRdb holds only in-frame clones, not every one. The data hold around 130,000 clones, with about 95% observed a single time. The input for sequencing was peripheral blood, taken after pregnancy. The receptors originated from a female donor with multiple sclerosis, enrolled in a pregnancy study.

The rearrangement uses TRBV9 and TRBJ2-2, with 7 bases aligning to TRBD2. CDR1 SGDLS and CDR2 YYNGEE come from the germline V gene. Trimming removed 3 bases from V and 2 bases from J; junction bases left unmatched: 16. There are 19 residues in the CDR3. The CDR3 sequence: CASSDRLGTTPRNTGELFF. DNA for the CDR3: TGTGCCAGCAGCGACCGTTTAGGGACTACTCCTCGTAACACCGGGGAGCTGTTTTTT.

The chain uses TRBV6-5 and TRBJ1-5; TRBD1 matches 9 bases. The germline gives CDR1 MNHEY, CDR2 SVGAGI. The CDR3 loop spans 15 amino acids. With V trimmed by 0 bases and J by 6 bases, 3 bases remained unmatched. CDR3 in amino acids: CASSYSRDRVQPQHF. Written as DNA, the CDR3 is TGTGCCAGCAGTTACTCCAGGGACAGGGTTCAGCCCCAGCATTTT.

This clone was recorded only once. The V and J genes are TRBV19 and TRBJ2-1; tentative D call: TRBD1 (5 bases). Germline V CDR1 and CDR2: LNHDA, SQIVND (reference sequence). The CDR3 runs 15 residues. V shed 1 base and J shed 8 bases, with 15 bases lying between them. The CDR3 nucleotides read TGTGCCAGTAGTATAGGGCAGGGAAAAGTCGATGAGCAGTTCTTC. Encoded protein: CASSIGQGKVDEQFF.

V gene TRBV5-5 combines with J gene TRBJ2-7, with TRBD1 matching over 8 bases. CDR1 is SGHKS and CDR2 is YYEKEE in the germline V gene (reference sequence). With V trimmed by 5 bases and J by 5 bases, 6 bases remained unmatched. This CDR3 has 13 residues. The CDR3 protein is CASRRQGADEQYF. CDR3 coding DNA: TGTGCCAGCAGACGCCAGGGGGCGGACGAGCAGTACTTC.

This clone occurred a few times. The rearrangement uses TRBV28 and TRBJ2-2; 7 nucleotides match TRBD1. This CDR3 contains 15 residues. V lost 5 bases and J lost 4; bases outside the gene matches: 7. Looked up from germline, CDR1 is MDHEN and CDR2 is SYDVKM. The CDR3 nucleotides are TGTGCCAGCAGTGTGAACAGGGGCGCCACCGGGGAGCTGTTTTTT. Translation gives CASSVNRGATGELFF.

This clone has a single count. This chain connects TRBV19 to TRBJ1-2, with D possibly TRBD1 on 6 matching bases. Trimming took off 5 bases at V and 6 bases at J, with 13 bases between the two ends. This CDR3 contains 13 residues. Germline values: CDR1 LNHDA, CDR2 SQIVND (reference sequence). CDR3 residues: CASSPWGGDGYTF. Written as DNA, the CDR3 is TGTGCCAGTAGTCCGTGGGGGGGCGATGGCTACACCTTC.

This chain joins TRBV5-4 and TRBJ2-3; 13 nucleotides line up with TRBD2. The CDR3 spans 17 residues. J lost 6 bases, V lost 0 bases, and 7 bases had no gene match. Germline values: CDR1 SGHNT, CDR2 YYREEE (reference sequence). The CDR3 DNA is TGTGCCAGCAGCTTGGGACTAGCGGGAGGCCTTAGGGATACGCAGTATTTT. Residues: CASSLGLAGGLRDTQYF.

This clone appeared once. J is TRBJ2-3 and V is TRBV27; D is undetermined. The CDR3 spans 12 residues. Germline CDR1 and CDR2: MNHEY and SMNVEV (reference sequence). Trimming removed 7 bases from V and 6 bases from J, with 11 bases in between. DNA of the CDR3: TGTGCCAGCACCAACCACAAGGATACGCAGTATTTT. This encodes CASTNHKDTQYF.

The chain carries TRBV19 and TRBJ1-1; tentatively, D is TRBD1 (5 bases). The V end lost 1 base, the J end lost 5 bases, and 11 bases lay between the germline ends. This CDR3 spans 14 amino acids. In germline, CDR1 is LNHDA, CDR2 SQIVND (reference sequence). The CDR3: CASSIAGVGTEAFF. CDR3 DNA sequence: TGTGCCAGTAGTATAGCGGGGGTTGGGACTGAAGCTTTCTTT.

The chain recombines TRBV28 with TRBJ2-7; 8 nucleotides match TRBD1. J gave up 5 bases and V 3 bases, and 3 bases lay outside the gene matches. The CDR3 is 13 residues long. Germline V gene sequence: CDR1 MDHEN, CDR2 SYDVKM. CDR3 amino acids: CASSLAGGNEQYF. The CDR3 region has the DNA TGTGCCAGCAGTTTGGCAGGGGGCAACGAGCAGTACTTC.

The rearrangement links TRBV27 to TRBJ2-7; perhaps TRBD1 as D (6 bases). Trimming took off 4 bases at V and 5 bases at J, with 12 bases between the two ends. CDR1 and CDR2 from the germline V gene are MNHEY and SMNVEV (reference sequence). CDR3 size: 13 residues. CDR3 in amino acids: CASSWGQRDEQYF. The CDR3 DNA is TGTGCCAGCAGTTGGGGGCAGAGGGACGAGCAGTACTTC.

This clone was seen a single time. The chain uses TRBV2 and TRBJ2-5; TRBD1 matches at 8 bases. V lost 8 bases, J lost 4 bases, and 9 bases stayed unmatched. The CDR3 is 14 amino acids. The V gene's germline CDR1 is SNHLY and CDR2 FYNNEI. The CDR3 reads CASLTRDRRETQYF. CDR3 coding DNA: TGTGCCAGCCTAACGAGGGACAGGCGAGAGACCCAGTACTTC.

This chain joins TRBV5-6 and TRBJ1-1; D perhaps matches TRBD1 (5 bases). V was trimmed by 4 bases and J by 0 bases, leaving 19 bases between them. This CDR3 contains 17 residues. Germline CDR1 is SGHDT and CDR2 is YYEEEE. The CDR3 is CASSPGVSWGMNTEAFF. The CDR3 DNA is TGTGCCAGCAGCCCGGGGGTTTCGTGGGGGATGAACACTGAAGCTTTCTTT.

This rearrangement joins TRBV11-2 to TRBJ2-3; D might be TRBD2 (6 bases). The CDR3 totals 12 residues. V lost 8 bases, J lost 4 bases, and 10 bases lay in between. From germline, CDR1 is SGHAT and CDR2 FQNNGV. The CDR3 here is CASGSGADTQYF. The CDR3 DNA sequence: TGTGCCAGCGGGTCGGGGGCAGATACGCAGTATTTT.

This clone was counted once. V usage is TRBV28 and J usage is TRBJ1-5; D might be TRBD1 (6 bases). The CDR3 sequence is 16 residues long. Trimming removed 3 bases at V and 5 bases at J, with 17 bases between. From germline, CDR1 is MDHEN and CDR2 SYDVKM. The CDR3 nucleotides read TGTGCCAGCAGTTTTGGGGCCAGGGGAGAACATCAGCCCCAGCATTTT. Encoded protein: CASSFGARGEHQPQHF.

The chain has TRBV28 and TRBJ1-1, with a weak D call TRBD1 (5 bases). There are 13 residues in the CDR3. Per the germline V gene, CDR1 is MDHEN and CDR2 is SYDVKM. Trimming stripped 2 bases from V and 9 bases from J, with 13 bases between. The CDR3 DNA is TGTGCCAGCAGTTTAGTGGGGCGGGGGAAAGCTTTCTTT. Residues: CASSLVGRGKAFF.

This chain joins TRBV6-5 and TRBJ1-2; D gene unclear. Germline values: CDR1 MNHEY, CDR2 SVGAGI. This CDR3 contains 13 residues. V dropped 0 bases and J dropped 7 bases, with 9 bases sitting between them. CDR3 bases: TGTGCCAGCAGTTACTCGGAGTTGGGTGGCTACACCTTC. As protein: CASSYSELGGYTF.

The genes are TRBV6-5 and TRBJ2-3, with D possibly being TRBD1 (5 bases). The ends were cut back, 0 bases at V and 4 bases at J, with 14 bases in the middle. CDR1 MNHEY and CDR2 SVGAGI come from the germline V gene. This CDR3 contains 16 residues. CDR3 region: CASSYSGAGKADTQYF. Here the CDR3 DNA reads TGTGCCAGCAGTTACTCAGGGGCTGGTAAAGCAGATACGCAGTATTTT.

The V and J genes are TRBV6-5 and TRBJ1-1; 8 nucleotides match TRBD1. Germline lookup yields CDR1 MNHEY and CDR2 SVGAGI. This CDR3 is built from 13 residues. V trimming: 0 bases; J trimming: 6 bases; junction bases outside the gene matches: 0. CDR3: CASSYSTGAEAFF. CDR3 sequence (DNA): TGTGCCAGCAGTTACTCGACAGGGGCTGAAGCTTTCTTT.

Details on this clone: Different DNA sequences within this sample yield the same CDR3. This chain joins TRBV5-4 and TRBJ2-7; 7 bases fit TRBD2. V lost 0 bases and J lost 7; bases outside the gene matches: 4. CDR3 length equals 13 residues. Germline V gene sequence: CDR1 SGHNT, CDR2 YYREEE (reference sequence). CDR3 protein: CASSLGGGREQYF. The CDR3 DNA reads TGTGCCAGCAGCTTGGGCGGGGGACGAGAGCAGTACTTC.